This entry is about one T cell receptor (beta chain). The entry originates in a study of T cells in tumors after PD-1 blockade. Study-wide context: Prior checkpoint blockade, systemic immunosuppressant use, or anti-cancer therapy within 4 weeks excluded patients.

The repertoire was sequenced with immunoSEQ multiplex PCR; TCRdb's copy has only in-frame clones and lacks some. The table has about 63,000 clones, approximately 79% seen once; the top ten hold approximately 4.8%. This CDR3 contains 13 residues. The germline V gene encodes CDR1 MNHEY and CDR2 SVGAGI. V lost 9 bases and J 0 bases, leaving 9 bases between the germline ends. Sequencing used PBMCs, obtained after anti-PD-1 treatment. V is TRBV6-5 and J is TRBJ1-3, with D unclear. The source is a human donor with basal cell carcinoma. CDR3 residues: CASQFGSGNTIYF. DNA of the CDR3: TGTGCCAGTCAGTTCGGCTCTGGAAACACCATATATTTT.